This note documents a single T cell receptor beta chain sequence. TCRdb keeps only in-frame clones here, not all; method: immunoSEQ multiplex PCR. The repertoire holds under 2,000,000 clones, with roughly 94% as singletons. This entry comes from a study of shared clonotypes between healthy human individuals. CD45RO-negative cells were positively selected for CCR7, leaving out terminally differentiated effector memory CD45RA+ cells. CDR1 and CDR2 (germline): MNHEY, SVGAGI. The CDR3 covers 16 residues. Trimming took 0 bases from V and 5 from J; bases not matched to a gene: 9. This sequence originates from a man in his late teens or twenties in good health. The specimen sequenced was naive CD8+ T cells sorted from blood. The chain couples TRBV6-5 to TRBJ1-2, with TRBD1 matching over 7 bases. Written as DNA, the CDR3 is TGTGCCAGCAGTTACTCGGGGACAGCCACGATATATGGCTACACCTTC. Translation: CASSYSGTATIYGYTF.